The 31 T cell receptor beta chains reported below all come from one sample, sequenced in a study of T-cell memory formation after mild COVID-19. TCRdb re-called the 5' RACE reads with MiXCR, one entry per CDR3 protein. Found here are hundreds of thousands of distinct CDR3 sequences, nearly 25% of them singletons; the top ten hold 12%. What was sequenced was PBMCs or a T cell subset sorted from them (not recorded which). The source is an adult woman who had mild COVID-19 (a few samples of this study predate the infection). Cell type and time point are not known.

The V call is TRBV19, the J call TRBJ1-5; weak D call: TRBD1 (5 bases). The CDR3 has 14 amino acids. The V gene's germline CDR1 is LNHDA and CDR2 SQIVND (reference sequence). The V gene lost 9 bases and the J gene lost 9 bases, with 21 bases spanning the gap. This chain's CDR3 is CASNLRDGLWPQHF. The CDR3 nucleotides are TGTGCCAGCAACCTCCGGGACGGGTTGTGGCCCCAGCATTTT.

The DNA of the CDR3 is TGCAGTGCTAGACCCACAGGGCGTCAAGCCAAAAACATTCAGTACTTC. Translating it yields CSARPTGRQAKNIQYF. V and J are TRBV20-1 and TRBJ2-4, with D tentatively TRBD1 (6 bases). The CDR3 contains 16 residues. Deletions cut 2 bases from V and 0 bases from J, with 14 bases between. The germline V gene encodes CDR1 DFQATT and CDR2 SNEGSKA (reference sequence).

There are a few counts of this clonotype. The gene calls are TRBV18 and TRBJ2-3; D call uncertain. This CDR3 region has 14 residues. V was cut by 2 bases and J by 4 bases, with 10 bases left in between. Germline CDR1 is KGHSH and CDR2 is LQKENI. Here the CDR3 reads CASSPSSGADTQYF. The CDR3, as DNA: TGTGCCAGCTCACCAAGTTCTGGGGCAGATACGCAGTATTTT.

This clonotype was counted a few times. The gene calls are TRBV29-1 and TRBJ2-7; no definite D call. CDR3 length equals 14 residues. V shed 3 bases and J shed 0 bases, with 12 bases lying between them. Germline V gives CDR1 SQVTM, CDR2 ANQGSEA. The CDR3 loop is CSVEDPMSSYEQYF. As DNA, the CDR3 is TGCAGCGTTGAGGACCCAATGAGCTCCTACGAGCAGTACTTC.

The rearrangement uses TRBV4-1 and TRBJ1-1, with D unresolved. The CDR3 has 12 residues. V lost 6 bases to trimming and J lost 1 base, with 6 bases between them. The germline V gene encodes CDR1 MGHRA and CDR2 YSYEKL. The CDR3 spells CASREGNTEAFF. CDR3 bases: TGCGCCAGCAGGGAGGGGAACACTGAAGCTTTCTTT.

The chain links TRBV30 to TRBJ1-1; no clear D gene. The CDR3 totals 12 residues. Trimming pared 0 bases from V and 8 bases from J, leaving 10 bases between. CDR1 and CDR2 (germline): GTSNPN, SVGIG (reference sequence). This chain's CDR3 is CAWSVPKVEAFF. CDR3 DNA sequence: TGTGCCTGGAGTGTTCCGAAGGTGGAAGCTTTCTTT. Based on the CDR3 plus reference TRBV30 and TRBJ1-1, the full variable domain is SQTIHQWPATLVQPVGSPLSLECTVEGTSNPNLYWYRQAAGRGLQLLFYSVGIGQISSEVPQNLSASRPQDRQFILSSKKLLLSDSGFYLCAWSVPKVEAFFGQGTRLTVV.

This clonotype was recorded a few times. The V and J genes are TRBV4-1 and TRBJ2-4, with 12 nucleotides matching TRBD2. The length of the CDR3 is 17 residues. With V trimmed by 0 bases and J by 9 bases, 9 bases remained unmatched. Germline V CDR1 and CDR2: MGHRA, YSYEKL. The DNA of the CDR3 is TGCGCCAGCAGCCAAGATTTGACTAGCGGGGGACAGAGCATTCAGTACTTC. Its protein is CASSQDLTSGGQSIQYF.

The V call is TRBV19, the J call TRBJ2-1, with 8 nucleotides matching TRBD2. V shed 3 bases and J 7 bases; nucleotides not matched to a gene: 8. Germline V gene sequence: CDR1 LNHDA, CDR2 SQIVND (reference sequence). This CDR3 is built from 15 residues. CDR3 in amino acids: CASSIPAGVRNEQFF. The CDR3 DNA sequence: TGTGCCAGTAGTATCCCAGCGGGAGTTAGGAATGAGCAGTTCTTC.

In this sample, this clonotype turned up a few times. The V call is TRBV20-1, the J call TRBJ2-7, with D perhaps matching TRBD2 (5 bases). V lost 3 bases and J 3 bases, leaving 12 bases between the germline ends. CDR1 and CDR2 from the germline V gene are DFQATT and SNEGSKA (reference sequence). This CDR3 has 13 amino acids. CDR3 DNA: TGCAGTGCTAGTCCCGACTACCTCTACGAGCAGTACTTC. This sequence encodes CSASPDYLYEQYF.

The CDR3 DNA is TGTGCCAGCAGCGTAGAAACTAGCGGAATCAATGAGCAGTTCTTC. Its protein product is CASSVETSGINEQFF. The rearrangement uses TRBV9 and TRBJ2-1, with 8 bases aligning to TRBD2. The CDR3 covers 15 residues. With V trimmed by 0 bases and J by 6 bases, 5 bases remained unmatched. Germline V gene sequence: CDR1 SGDLS, CDR2 YYNGEE. The variable domain in full, completed from reference TRBV9 and TRBJ2-1, reads DSGVTQTPKHLITATGQRVTLRCSPRSGDLSVYWYQQSLDQGLQFLIQYYNGEERAKGNILERFSAQQFPDLHSELNLSSLELGDSALYFCASSVETSGINEQFFGPGTRLTVL.

The chain is built from TRBV7-8 and TRBJ1-1; D gene uncertain. The germline CDR1 and CDR2 sequences are SGHVS and FQNEAQ. V lost 1 base and J 0 bases, leaving 15 bases between the germline ends. CDR3 length: 17 amino acids. The CDR3 DNA reads as TGTGCCAGCAGCTTAGAACACGAGACCCTCTTGAACACTGAAGCTTTCTTT. Amino acids: CASSLEHETLLNTEAFF.

V usage is TRBV18 and J usage is TRBJ2-5; 9 nucleotides line up with TRBD1. Germline V CDR1 and CDR2: KGHSH, LQKENI. The CDR3 is made up of 13 amino acids. V gave up 6 bases and J gave up 3 bases; unmatched junction bases: 2. Here the CDR3 DNA reads TGTGCCAGCTCCCGACAGGGGGAAGAGACCCAGTACTTC. Residues: CASSRQGEETQYF.

V usage is TRBV24-1 and J usage is TRBJ2-2; D possibly corresponds to TRBD2 (5 bases). V was clipped by 3 bases and J by 5 bases, with 9 bases between them. Looked up from germline, CDR1 is KGHDR and CDR2 is SFDVKD. The CDR3 contains 14 residues. The CDR3 DNA sequence: TGTGCCACCAGTGATAGCACGGGAACCGGGGAGCTGTTTTTT. The encoded protein is CATSDSTGTGELFF.

The sample holds a few counts of this clonotype. In nucleotides, the CDR3 is TGTGCCAGCAGCTTAGCGTCAGGGTGGACGAGCGAGCAGTACTTC. It encodes CASSLASGWTSEQYF. The chain links TRBV7-9 to TRBJ2-7; possible D gene TRBD1, 5 bases. The CDR3 covers 15 residues. The germline CDR1 and CDR2 sequences are SEHNR and FQNEAQ (reference sequence). Trimming removed 0 bases from V and 6 bases from J, with 15 bases in between.

The chain carries TRBV27 and TRBJ1-5; D is possibly TRBD1 (5 bases). The CDR3 has 13 residues. Germline CDR1 reads MNHEY; CDR2 reads SMNVEV (reference sequence). Trimming removed 6 bases from V and 5 bases from J, with 11 bases in between. DNA for the CDR3: TGTGCCAGCAGGCTTGGGGACGATCAGCCCCAGCATTTT. Amino acids: CASRLGDDQPQHF.

The chain recombines TRBV24-1 with TRBJ1-5; D is unclear. V gave up 4 bases and J gave up 4 bases, with 7 bases separating them. CDR1 and CDR2 from the germline V gene are KGHDR and SFDVKD. This CDR3 is 13 amino acids long. CDR3 loop: CATSETGNQPQHF. Written as DNA, the CDR3 is TGTGCCACCAGTGAGACCGGTAATCAGCCCCAGCATTTT.

CDR3 sequence reads: CASSLDLYTSYNEQFF. The CDR3 DNA follows: TGCGCCAGCAGCCTCGACCTGTATACCTCCTACAATGAGCAGTTCTTC. The rearrangement joins TRBV5-1 to TRBJ2-1; D gene uncertain. The ends were cut back, 4 bases at V and 0 bases at J, with 14 bases in the middle. CDR1 and CDR2 from the germline V gene are SGHRS and YFSETQ. This CDR3 is built from 16 residues.

This clonotype came up a few times. The CDR3 sequence: CATAPGTGNRNYGYTF. In DNA form, the CDR3 reads TGTGCCACCGCTCCCGGGACAGGGAACAGGAACTATGGCTACACCTTC. J is TRBJ1-2 and V is TRBV24-1; TRBD1 aligns across 9 bases. Germline loops: CDR1 KGHDR, CDR2 SFDVKD. The V segment lost 9 bases and the J segment 2 bases; nucleotides outside the gene matches: 12. The CDR3 length is 16 residues.

This clonotype has just one count. The rearrangement uses TRBV24-1 and TRBJ2-7; D call uncertain. This CDR3 comprises 14 residues. Deletions cut 0 bases from V and 2 bases from J, with 7 bases between. Germline V gene sequence: CDR1 KGHDR, CDR2 SFDVKD. Here the CDR3 reads CATSDLDFPYEQYF. In DNA form, the CDR3 reads TGTGCCACCAGTGATTTGGACTTCCCCTACGAGCAGTACTTC.

This clonotype has a handful of counts. The rearrangement links TRBV19 to TRBJ2-1; D call uncertain. Trimming pared 3 bases from V and 9 bases from J, leaving 6 bases between. Germline lookup yields CDR1 LNHDA and CDR2 SQIVND (reference sequence). The CDR3 has 11 amino acids. The CDR3 DNA sequence: TGTGCCAGTAGTATCGCCGGTGAGCAGTTCTTC. It codes for CASSIAGEQFF.

This clonotype came up a few times. The V and J genes are TRBV7-7 and TRBJ2-1; D is ambiguous. CDR1 and CDR2 (germline): SSHAT, FNYEAQ (reference sequence). This CDR3 spans 10 amino acids. In nucleotides, the CDR3 is TGTGCTGTCGGTAGGGCTGAGCAGTTCTTC. It is translated as CAVGRAEQFF.

This clonotype has more than one count but fewer than ten. The chain uses TRBV11-1 and TRBJ2-1, with D maybe TRBD2 (5 bases). The CDR3 sequence is 16 residues long. The germline V and J ends were trimmed by 5 bases and 0 bases, with 14 bases remaining between them. Germline loops: CDR1 SGHAT, CDR2 FQDESV (reference sequence). Here the CDR3 reads CASSRHSGSSYNEQFF. The CDR3 nucleotides are TGTGCCAGCAGCCGACACAGTGGGAGCTCCTACAATGAGCAGTTCTTC.

Points on this clonotype: A junction end diverges from the germline sequence, so it may reflect a read error. The rearrangement uses TRBV9 and TRBJ2-7; 8 bases map to TRBD1. CDR3 length equals 17 residues. Germline V gene lookup returns CDR1 SGDLS and CDR2 YYNGEE. In DNA, the CDR3 is TGCGCCAGCAGCTTGGTGGGACCCCTGGACAGGGTCCACGAGCAGTACTTC. Translated, it gives CASSLVGPLDRVHEQYF.

This clonotype was observed a few times. The gene calls are TRBV4-1 and TRBJ2-5, with D unclear. V lost 0 bases and J lost 5, with 10 bases in between. The CDR3 consists of 14 residues. Germline V lookup: CDR1 MGHRA, CDR2 YSYEKL. CDR3 coding DNA: TGCGCCAGCAGCCAAGATCGGGTCTGGGAGACCCAGTACTTC. Translated, it gives CASSQDRVWETQYF.

The chain links TRBV10-3 to TRBJ2-3; 12 bases are shared with TRBD2. The CDR3 is 20 residues long. The V segment lost 10 bases and the J segment 4 bases; nucleotides outside the gene matches: 24. Germline-derived CDR1 and CDR2 are ENHRY and SYGVKD. CDR3 loop: CATVPDLFTSTSGSADTQYF. The CDR3 DNA sequence: TGTGCCACCGTACCGGATCTATTTACCTCGACTAGCGGGAGCGCAGATACGCAGTATTTT.

This clonotype came up many times. The chain links TRBV15 to TRBJ2-7, with 7 positions matching TRBD2. The trim removed 3 bases at V and 4 bases at J, leaving 6 bases unmatched. The CDR3 runs to 14 residues. CDR1 LNHNV and CDR2 YYDKDF come from the germline V gene (reference sequence). The DNA of the CDR3 is TGTGCCACCAGCAGCAACATCGGGGGGTACGAGCAGTACTTC. Protein sequence: CATSSNIGGYEQYF.

This clonotype was seen once. The J gene is TRBJ2-5, the V gene TRBV28; the D gene is possibly TRBD1 (6 bases). Trimming took 1 base from V and 5 from J, leaving 11 bases between them. Germline V gene lookup returns CDR1 MDHEN and CDR2 SYDVKM. The CDR3 consists of 14 residues. The CDR3 reads CASSLYGQWETQYF. The CDR3 DNA reads TGTGCCAGCAGTTTATACGGACAGTGGGAGACCCAGTACTTC.

This chain uses TRBV4-1 with TRBJ1-5; D unclear. Germline V gives CDR1 MGHRA, CDR2 YSYEKL. The CDR3 loop spans 13 amino acids. V was clipped by 0 bases and J by 7 bases, with 7 bases between them. The DNA of the CDR3 is TGCGCCAGCAGCCAAGATGGGAAGCAGCCCCAGCATTTT. It yields the protein CASSQDGKQPQHF.

The CDR3: CASSLRTTGGYGYTF. As DNA, the CDR3 is TGCGCCAGCAGCTTACGTACTACAGGGGGATATGGCTACACCTTC. The chain recombines TRBV4-1 with TRBJ1-2; 8 bases agree with TRBD1. CDR3 size: 15 residues. Germline V CDR1 and CDR2: MGHRA, YSYEKL. The J segment lost 5 bases and the V segment lost 5 bases, leaving 10 bases of the junction unmatched.

The chain recombines TRBV12-3 or TRBV12-4 with TRBJ1-6; D is undetermined. The germline V and J ends were trimmed by 4 bases and 10 bases, with 11 bases remaining between them. This CDR3 spans 13 amino acids. DNA for the CDR3: TGTGCCAGCAGTTATGCACCTTTCTCACCCCTCCACTTT. Its translation: CASSYAPFSPLHF.

This chain uses TRBV20-1 with TRBJ1-1; D is undetermined. The length of the CDR3 is 14 residues. Trimming left V 3 bases short and J 1 base short, with 12 bases between. Germline loops: CDR1 DFQATT, CDR2 SNEGSKA (reference sequence). DNA of the CDR3: TGCAGTGCTAGTCCCCCGCGGGGGAACACTGAAGCTTTCTTT. The encoded protein is CSASPPRGNTEAFF.